What follows are 32 T cell receptor beta chains derived from one specimen sequenced in a study of blood T cell repertoires in COVID-19. Generated by immunoSEQ multiplex PCR, the TCRdb table keeps only in-frame clones and is missing some. The data contain some 120,000 clones, roughly 91% of them singletons. What was sequenced was peripheral blood. The source of these receptors is a human donor with acute or convalescent COVID-19. The donor label of this sample is uncertain.

The chain carries TRBV29-1 and TRBJ1-2; TRBD1 might be the D (5 bases). From germline, CDR1 is SQVTM and CDR2 ANQGSEA. The CDR3 is made up of 14 amino acids. Trimming stripped 2 bases from V and 1 base from J, with 11 bases between. The CDR3 protein is CSVEIQGGNYGYTF. The CDR3 region has the DNA TGCAGCGTTGAAATCCAGGGAGGTAACTATGGCTACACCTTC. Based on the CDR3 plus reference TRBV29-1 and TRBJ1-2, the full variable domain is SAVISQKPSRDICQRGTSLTIQCQVDSQVTMMFWYRQQPGQSLTLIATANQGSEATYESGFVIDKFPISRPNLTFSTLTVSNMSPEDSSIYLCSVEIQGGNYGYTFGSGTRLTVV.

The rearrangement uses TRBV5-4 and TRBJ2-3, with TRBD2 matching 9 bases. CDR3 length: 15 amino acids. The V and J ends lost 3 bases and 4 bases, in that order; junction bases with no gene match: 6. Germline V gene sequence: CDR1 SGHNT, CDR2 YYREEE (reference sequence). The CDR3 is CASSYGGGAADTQYF. CDR3 DNA: TGTGCCAGCAGCTATGGCGGGGGGGCCGCAGATACGCAGTATTTT. The variable domain in full, with the rest retrieved from reference TRBV5-4 and TRBJ2-3, is ETGVTQSPTHLIKTRGQQVTLRCSSQSGHNTVSWYQQALGQGPQFIFQYYREEENGRGNFPPRFSGLQFPNYSSELNVNALELDDSALYLCASSYGGGAADTQYFGPGTRLTVL.

The V and J genes are TRBV18 and TRBJ2-7; TRBD1 might be the D (10 bases). Germline-derived CDR1 and CDR2 are KGHSH and LQKENI. V was cut by 5 bases and J by 0 bases, with 20 bases left in between. This CDR3 region has 17 residues. The CDR3 bases are TGTGCCAGCTCAGTTCGGGACAGGGGACTAGCCTCCTACGAGCAGTACTTC. This translates into CASSVRDRGLASYEQYF.

The rearrangement links TRBV7-9 to TRBJ2-1; possible D gene TRBD2, 6 bases. The CDR3 covers 16 residues. V was cut by 2 bases and J by 6 bases, with 17 bases left in between. Germline values: CDR1 SEHNR, CDR2 FQNEAQ (reference sequence). CDR3 in DNA: TGTGCCAGCAGCTTACAACTAGGAGGGTTCGCCAATGAGCAGTTCTTC. This gives the protein CASSLQLGGFANEQFF.

This clone was detected a few times. This chain joins TRBV30 and TRBJ1-2; D remains unclear. CDR1 and CDR2 from the germline V gene are GTSNPN and SVGIG (reference sequence). The CDR3 runs to 17 residues. The V end was cut by 4 bases, the J end by 0 bases, with 21 bases between. The CDR3 DNA is TGTGCCTGGAAAGTCCCGCAAGTGCAGGTCTCTAACTATGGCTACACCTTC. Encoded protein: CAWKVPQVQVSNYGYTF.

V usage is TRBV29-1 and J usage is TRBJ2-5; weak D call: TRBD2 (5 bases). CDR1 is SQVTM and CDR2 is ANQGSEA in the germline V gene. This CDR3 spans 14 amino acids. The V and J ends lost 4 bases and 2 bases respectively, with 14 bases between them. The DNA for the CDR3 is TGCAGCGTTGTCGGGGTGAGTGGGCAAGAGACCCAGTACTTC. This translates into CSVVGVSGQETQYF.

The rearrangement joins TRBV19 to TRBJ1-2; TRBD1 might be the D (6 bases). Germline-derived CDR1 and CDR2 are LNHDA and SQIVND (reference sequence). Deletions cut 5 bases from V and 5 bases from J, with 21 bases between. CDR3 length: 16 residues. The CDR3 sequence is CASSVPGGAIGYGYTF. DNA of the CDR3: TGTGCCAGTAGTGTCCCCGGGGGGGCAATTGGTTATGGCTACACCTTC.

V and J are TRBV28 and TRBJ1-1; no reliable D call. The CDR3 loop spans 11 amino acids. Trimming removed 5 bases from V and 3 bases from J, with 4 bases in between. Germline CDR1 and CDR2: MDHEN and SYDVKM. For the CDR3, the DNA is TGTGCCAGCAGTCATCACACTGAAGCTTTCTTT. This translates into CASSHHTEAFF. Drawing the rest from reference TRBV28 and TRBJ1-1, the complete variable domain is DVKVTQSSRYLVKRTGEKVFLECVQDMDHENMFWYRQDPGLGLRLIYFSYDVKMKEKGDIPEGYSVSREKKERFSLILESASTNQTSMYLCASSHHTEAFFGQGTRLTVV.

DNA of the CDR3: TGTGCCAACGCCGCCATCCGGGGGGCCAACTATGGCTACACCTTC. The encoded protein is CANAAIRGANYGYTF. The genes are TRBV5-8 and TRBJ1-2; a weak D match, TRBD1 (6 bases). The V and J ends lost 9 bases and 2 bases respectively, with 20 bases between them. Germline assignment: CDR1 SGHTS and CDR2 YDEGEE. This CDR3 is built from 15 residues.

This chain joins TRBV27 and TRBJ2-3, with 8 bases that match TRBD2. With 7 bases clipped from V and 6 bases from J, the junction kept 12 bases outside the gene matches. This CDR3 comprises 15 residues. Germline V CDR1 and CDR2: MNHEY, SMNVEV (reference sequence). The CDR3 DNA sequence: TGTGCCAGCACTTCCGTGGCGGGGGGATATGATACGCAGTATTTT. It specifies CASTSVAGGYDTQYF.

The rearrangement joins TRBV28 to TRBJ2-3; 9 bases map to TRBD2. The junction had 7 bases not matched to a gene; V was cut back by 7 bases and J by 5 bases. The CDR3 runs 14 residues. Germline V gene sequence: CDR1 MDHEN, CDR2 SYDVKM. CDR3: CASILAGEVDTQYF. The CDR3 coding sequence is TGTGCCAGCATATTAGCGGGAGAGGTAGATACGCAGTATTTT. Based on the CDR3 plus reference TRBV28 and TRBJ2-3, the full variable domain is DVKVTQSSRYLVKRTGEKVFLECVQDMDHENMFWYRQDPGLGLRLIYFSYDVKMKEKGDIPEGYSVSREKKERFSLILESASTNQTSMYLCASILAGEVDTQYFGPGTRLTVL.

The rearrangement uses TRBV11-2 and TRBJ1-3; D perhaps matches TRBD1 (5 bases). Germline CDR1 and CDR2: SGHAT and FQNNGV. V dropped 4 bases and J dropped 3 bases, with 13 bases sitting between them. CDR3 length equals 15 residues. The CDR3 sequence is CASSSATGVGNTIYF. The DNA of the CDR3 is TGTGCCAGCAGCTCAGCTACGGGGGTTGGAAACACCATATATTTT.

The V call is TRBV5-1, the J call TRBJ1-2, with D possibly being TRBD1 (5 bases). Trimming took 7 bases from V and 4 from J, leaving 14 bases between them. The CDR3 extends over 13 amino acids. CDR1 is SGHRS, CDR2 YFSETQ, per germline. CDR3 in amino acids: CASGTTDSYGYTF. The CDR3 nucleotides are TGCGCCAGCGGAACGACAGACTCCTATGGCTACACCTTC.

This chain links TRBV15 with TRBJ2-4, with D tentatively TRBD2 (6 bases). The CDR3 is 11 amino acids. The germline V gene has CDR1 LNHNV and CDR2 YYDKDF (reference sequence). V was trimmed by 5 bases and J by 9 bases, leaving 8 bases between them. The DNA of the CDR3 is TGTGCCACCAGCGCGGGACTCATTCAGTACTTC. Amino acid sequence: CATSAGLIQYF.

The chain links TRBV19 to TRBJ1-3; tentatively, D is TRBD1 (6 bases). The CDR3 is 16 amino acids. Germline V lookup: CDR1 LNHDA, CDR2 SQIVND (reference sequence). V lost 7 bases and J 1 base, leaving 17 bases between the germline ends. This CDR3 is CASTTLIQGSGNTIYF. CDR3 nucleotide sequence: TGTGCCAGTACGACCCTAATACAGGGATCTGGAAACACCATATATTTT.

J is TRBJ1-4 and V is TRBV4-3, with D possibly being TRBD1 (5 bases). Germline V CDR1 and CDR2: LGHNA, YSLEER. The V end was cut by 8 bases, the J end by 0 bases, with 13 bases between. The length of the CDR3 is 15 residues. The DNA of the CDR3 is TGCGCCAGCGGTCTAGGGACTGCAACTAATGAAAAACTGTTTTTT. Translated: CASGLGTATNEKLFF.

The chain uses TRBV3-1 (or the pseudogene TRBV3-2) and TRBJ2-6; possible D gene TRBD2, 5 bases. V lost 5 bases and J lost 1, with 15 bases in between. The CDR3 is 17 residues long. CDR1 and CDR2 (germline): LGHDT, YNNKEL (reference sequence). The CDR3 DNA sequence: TGTGCCAGCAGCTTACGATCGAGCGGTTCTGGGGCCAACGTCCTGACTTTC. Protein sequence: CASSLRSSGSGANVLTF.

This clone appeared once. The chain recombines TRBV4-2 with TRBJ2-2, with TRBD1 as a possible D gene (5 bases). Per the germline V gene, CDR1 is LGHNA and CDR2 is YNFKEQ. The CDR3 has 17 amino acids. The V end was cut by 0 bases, the J end by 6 bases, with 17 bases between. The CDR3 sequence is CASSQDYRNLVSGELFF. Here the CDR3 DNA reads TGTGCCAGCAGCCAAGATTACAGGAACTTAGTATCCGGGGAGCTGTTTTTT.

V and J are TRBV30 and TRBJ1-1; D call uncertain. Between the trimmed V and J ends, which lost 3 bases and 4 bases, there was a span of 12 bases. Germline-derived CDR1 and CDR2 are GTSNPN and SVGIG (reference sequence). There are 13 residues in the CDR3. This CDR3 is CAWSGWEVTEAFF. CDR3 DNA sequence: TGTGCCTGGAGCGGATGGGAGGTCACTGAAGCTTTCTTT.

The chain has TRBV27 and TRBJ2-1; TRBD2 agrees at 14 bases. Germline CDR1 reads MNHEY; CDR2 reads SMNVEV (reference sequence). The length of the CDR3 is 15 residues. V dropped 5 bases and J dropped 9; count of bases not matched to a gene: 6. This CDR3 is CASSKGLAGAREQFF. The CDR3 DNA reads TGTGCCAGCAGTAAGGGACTAGCGGGAGCACGTGAGCAGTTCTTC.

The rearrangement joins TRBV28 to TRBJ2-7, with 7 bases identical to TRBD1. The CDR3 runs 14 residues. V trimming: 4 bases; J trimming: 4 bases; junction bases outside the gene matches: 7. Per the germline V gene, CDR1 is MDHEN and CDR2 is SYDVKM. The CDR3, as DNA: TGTGCCAGCAGTTCTAGCAGACAGGGTTACGAGCAGTACTTC. Its protein is CASSSSRQGYEQYF.

The chain has TRBV4-2 and TRBJ2-1; TRBD2 aligns across 7 bases. V was clipped by 1 base and J by 9 bases; unmatched bases: 0. CDR3 length equals 12 residues. Germline CDR1 and CDR2: LGHNA and YNFKEQ. The CDR3 sequence: CASSQAGGEQFF. The CDR3 coding sequence is TGTGCCAGCAGCCAAGCGGGGGGTGAGCAGTTCTTC.

This clone was counted once. This rearrangement joins TRBV19 to TRBJ1-1, with D perhaps TRBD1 (6 bases). The CDR3 runs to 12 residues. Germline V lookup: CDR1 LNHDA, CDR2 SQIVND (reference sequence). The ends were cut back, 10 bases at V and 5 bases at J, with 14 bases in the middle. This chain's CDR3 is CATKQGRTEAFF. The DNA of the CDR3 is TGTGCCACCAAACAGGGCAGGACTGAAGCTTTCTTT.

The rearrangement uses TRBV19 and TRBJ2-1; 7 bases are shared with TRBD2. Looked up from germline, CDR1 is LNHDA and CDR2 is SQIVND (reference sequence). The CDR3 is made up of 16 amino acids. Trimming took 3 bases from V and 1 from J; bases not matched to a gene: 6. In DNA form, the CDR3 reads TGTGCCAGTAGTATCCAGGCTAGCGGATCCTACAATGAGCAGTTCTTC. This encodes CASSIQASGSYNEQFF.

The chain links TRBV6-4 to TRBJ2-1; 8 nucleotides align to TRBD2. Germline-derived CDR1 and CDR2 are MRHNA and SNTAGT. V was pared by 7 bases and J by 6 bases, with 14 bases of the junction left unmatched. The CDR3 runs to 16 residues. CDR3 DNA: TGTGCCAGCACCGATCCCGGGACTAGGCGCCCCAATGAGCAGTTCTTC. This encodes CASTDPGTRRPNEQFF.

This chain joins TRBV19 and TRBJ1-5; TRBD1 matches at 12 bases. V lost 4 bases to trimming and J lost 5 bases; unmatched junction nucleotides: 3. The CDR3 extends over 15 amino acids. CDR1 and CDR2 (germline): LNHDA, SQIVND (reference sequence). The CDR3 bases are TGTGCCAGTAGTAGGGGACAGGGGGCCTATCAGCCCCAGCATTTT. This gives the protein CASSRGQGAYQPQHF.

The chain joins TRBV11-2 to TRBJ2-7, with 9 nucleotides matching TRBD1. Germline CDR1 SGHAT, CDR2 FQNNGV. The CDR3 extends over 14 amino acids. V was pared by 5 bases and J by 7 bases, with 9 bases of the junction left unmatched. The CDR3 coding sequence is TGTGCCAGCAGCAGACCGGGACAGGGCTGGGAGCAGTACTTC. This codes for CASSRPGQGWEQYF.

The chain has TRBV5-1 and TRBJ2-5, with 8 bases identical to TRBD2. The CDR3 totals 14 residues. V lost 4 bases, J lost 4 bases, and 6 bases stayed unmatched. CDR1 is SGHRS and CDR2 is YFSETQ in the germline V gene. The CDR3 region has the DNA TGCGCCAGCAGCCTGGGACTAGTTGGAGAGACCCAGTACTTC. Amino acid sequence: CASSLGLVGETQYF.

The chain links TRBV4-2 to TRBJ2-1; 8 positions agree with TRBD2. The CDR3 runs 15 residues. Trimming removed 6 bases from V and 0 bases from J; junction bases left unmatched: 4. Germline V gene lookup returns CDR1 LGHNA and CDR2 YNFKEQ. CDR3 amino acids: CASRESGSSYNEQFF. The CDR3 coding sequence is TGTGCCAGCAGGGAGAGCGGGAGCTCCTACAATGAGCAGTTCTTC.

CDR3 sequence (DNA): TGTGCCAGCAGCCCCCTTTATAGCAATCAGCCCCAGCATTTT. The encoded protein is CASSPLYSNQPQHF. The chain carries TRBV3-1 (or the pseudogene TRBV3-2) and TRBJ1-5; D is unclear. CDR1 LGHDT and CDR2 YNNKEL come from the germline V gene (reference sequence). The V end was cut by 4 bases, the J end by 0 bases, with 7 bases between. The CDR3 spans 14 residues.

The rearrangement joins TRBV10-2 to TRBJ2-5; D is undetermined. Germline V gene data show CDR1 as WSHSY and CDR2 as SAAADI. There are 13 residues in the CDR3. Trimming removed 0 bases from V and 5 bases from J, with 7 bases in between. In nucleotides, the CDR3 is TGCGCCAGCAGTGAGTCTATCGGGGAGACCCAGTACTTC. Its protein is CASSESIGETQYF.

This clone was observed a few times. The J gene is TRBJ1-5, the V gene TRBV2, with a weak D call TRBD1 (5 bases). The V gene's germline CDR1 is SNHLY and CDR2 FYNNEI. Trimming cost V 6 bases and J 3 bases, with 15 bases left between them. The CDR3 length is 15 residues. The CDR3 DNA sequence: TGTGCCAGCAGGAGGGACGGGGGGATCAATCAGCCCCAGCATTTT. Amino acid sequence: CASRRDGGINQPQHF.